A single sample gave rise to the 9 T cell receptor beta chains below, sequenced in a study of shared clonotypes between healthy human individuals. Some clones are missing from TCRdb's copy, which holds only in-frame ones; the method was immunoSEQ multiplex PCR. The table shows around 980,000 clones, with about four fifths occurring only once. Sequenced input: memory CD4+ T cells from PBMCs. Subset denoted: CD45RA-negative fraction. These receptors were collected from a man younger than 35 in good health. Some clones in this sample may be carry-over from other donors' samples.

J is TRBJ2-1 and V is TRBV19, with TRBD2 matching over 10 bases. The CDR3 spans 16 residues. Germline lookup yields CDR1 LNHDA and CDR2 SQIVND (reference sequence). Trimming at V came to 1 base and at J to 4 bases, leaving 4 bases not matched to a gene. The CDR3 region is CASSIGGSGRYNEQFF. Here the CDR3 DNA reads TGTGCCAGTAGTATAGGCGGTAGCGGGAGGTACAATGAGCAGTTCTTC.

The genes are TRBV28 and TRBJ1-5, with unresolved D. The germline CDR1 and CDR2 sequences are MDHEN and SYDVKM. Between the trimmed V and J ends, which lost 3 bases and 9 bases, there was a span of 6 bases. CDR3 length: 11 amino acids. In nucleotides, the CDR3 is TGTGCCAGCAGTTTTTCGGGGCCCCAGCATTTT. The encoded protein is CASSFSGPQHF.

The sample holds many counts of this clone. The J gene is TRBJ1-6, the V gene TRBV7-9; D is ambiguous. Looked up from germline, CDR1 is SEHNR and CDR2 is FQNEAQ (reference sequence). The CDR3 totals 12 residues. Trimming took 5 bases from V and 8 from J, leaving 7 bases between them. The CDR3 loop reads CASSTGDSPLHF. CDR3 DNA sequence: TGTGCCAGCAGCACCGGAGATTCACCCCTCCACTTT. The variable domain in full, with the rest retrieved from reference TRBV7-9 and TRBJ1-6, is DTGVSQNPRHKITKRGQNVTFRCDPISEHNRLYWYRQTLGQGPEFLTYFQNEAQLEKSRLLSDRFSAERPKGSFSTLEIQRTEQGDSAMYLCASSTGDSPLHFGNGTRLTVT.

The rearrangement uses TRBV7-9 and TRBJ2-7, with D possibly being TRBD1 or TRBD2 (6 bases each). The V end lost 4 bases, the J end lost 6 bases, and 19 bases lay between the germline ends. CDR3 size: 15 residues. CDR1 SEHNR and CDR2 FQNEAQ come from the germline V gene (reference sequence). In DNA, the CDR3 is TGTGCCAGCAGCTCCGCATCGGGGGCCGGAGGCGAGCAGTACTTC. Translated, it gives CASSSASGAGGEQYF.

The chain links TRBV6-5 to TRBJ1-3, with a tentative D call TRBD1 (5 bases). The CDR3 covers 16 residues. Deletions cut 4 bases from V and 2 bases from J, with 15 bases between. Germline V lookup: CDR1 MNHEY, CDR2 SVGAGI. In DNA form, the CDR3 reads TGTGCCAGCAGTTCCTTCGGGACCGAGACTGGAAACACCATATATTTT. This gives the protein CASSSFGTETGNTIYF.

This chain uses TRBV4-2 with TRBJ1-5; no definite D call. This CDR3 comprises 15 residues. Looked up from germline, CDR1 is LGHNA and CDR2 is YNFKEQ. Trimming removed 0 bases from V and 1 base from J, with 7 bases in between. CDR3 loop: CASSQDGLSNQPQHF. The CDR3 DNA reads as TGTGCCAGCAGCCAAGACGGGTTGAGCAATCAGCCCCAGCATTTT.

There are many counts of this clone. The chain joins TRBV18 to TRBJ2-7, with a possible D match to TRBD1 (5 bases). CDR1 KGHSH and CDR2 LQKENI come from the germline V gene. V shed 5 bases and J shed 0 bases, with 8 bases lying between them. The CDR3 spans 13 residues. Here the CDR3 DNA reads TGTGCCAGCTCAAAGGACAACTCCTACGAGCAGTACTTC. This translates into CASSKDNSYEQYF. The variable domain in full, completed from reference TRBV18 and TRBJ2-7, reads NAGVMQNPRHLVRRRGQEARLRCSPMKGHSHVYWYRQLPEEGLKFMVYLQKENIIDESGMPKERFSAEFPKEGPSILRIQQVVRGDSAAYFCASSKDNSYEQYFGPGTRLTVT.

V is TRBV19 and J is TRBJ1-2; no definite D call. CDR3 length: 14 amino acids. Looked up from germline, CDR1 is LNHDA and CDR2 is SQIVND (reference sequence). V was cut by 3 bases and J by 6 bases, with 14 bases left in between. The CDR3 nucleotides read TGTGCCAGTAGTATCCTCAGGCAGCAGGATGGCTACACCTTC. It specifies CASSILRQQDGYTF.

This clone came up once. J is TRBJ2-2 and V is TRBV7-8, with TRBD2 matching over 13 bases. J lost 1 base, V lost 5 bases, and 13 bases had no gene match. The CDR3 has 20 amino acids. Germline V gives CDR1 SGHVS, CDR2 FQNEAQ. The CDR3: CASSVPGLAGPGLNTGELFF. The CDR3 DNA reads as TGTGCCAGCAGCGTACCGGGACTAGCGGGACCAGGGCTGAACACCGGGGAGCTGTTTTTT.